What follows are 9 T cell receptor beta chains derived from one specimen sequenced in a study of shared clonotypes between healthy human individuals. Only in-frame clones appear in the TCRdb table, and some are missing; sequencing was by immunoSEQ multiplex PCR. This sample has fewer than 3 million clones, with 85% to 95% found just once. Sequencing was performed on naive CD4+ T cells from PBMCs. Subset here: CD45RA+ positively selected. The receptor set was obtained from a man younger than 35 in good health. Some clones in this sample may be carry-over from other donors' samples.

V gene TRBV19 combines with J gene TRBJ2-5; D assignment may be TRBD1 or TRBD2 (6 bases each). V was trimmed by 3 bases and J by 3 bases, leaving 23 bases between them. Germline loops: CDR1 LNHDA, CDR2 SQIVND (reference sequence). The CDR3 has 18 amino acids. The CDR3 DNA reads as TGTGCCAGTAGTATCGGCAGGGGACTCACGATTGGCAAAGAGACCCAGTACTTC. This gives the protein CASSIGRGLTIGKETQYF.

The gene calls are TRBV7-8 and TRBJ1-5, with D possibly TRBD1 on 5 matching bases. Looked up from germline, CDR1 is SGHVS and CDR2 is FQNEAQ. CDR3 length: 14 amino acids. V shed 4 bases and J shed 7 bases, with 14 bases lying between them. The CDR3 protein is CASSSREVAQPQHF. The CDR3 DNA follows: TGTGCCAGCAGCTCCAGGGAAGTGGCGCAGCCCCAGCATTTT.

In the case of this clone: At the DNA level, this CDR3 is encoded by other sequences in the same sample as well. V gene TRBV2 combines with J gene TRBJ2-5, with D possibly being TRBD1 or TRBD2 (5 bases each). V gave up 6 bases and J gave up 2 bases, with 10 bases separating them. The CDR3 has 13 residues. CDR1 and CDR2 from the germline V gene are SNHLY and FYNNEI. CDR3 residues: CASSGTEQETQYF. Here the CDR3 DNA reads TGTGCCAGCAGCGGGACGGAGCAAGAGACCCAGTACTTC.

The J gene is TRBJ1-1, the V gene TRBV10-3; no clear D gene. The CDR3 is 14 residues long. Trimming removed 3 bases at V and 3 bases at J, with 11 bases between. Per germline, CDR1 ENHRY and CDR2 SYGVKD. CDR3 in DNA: TGTGCCATCAGTGATTTAGGGTCCGACACTGAAGCTTTCTTT. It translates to CAISDLGSDTEAFF.

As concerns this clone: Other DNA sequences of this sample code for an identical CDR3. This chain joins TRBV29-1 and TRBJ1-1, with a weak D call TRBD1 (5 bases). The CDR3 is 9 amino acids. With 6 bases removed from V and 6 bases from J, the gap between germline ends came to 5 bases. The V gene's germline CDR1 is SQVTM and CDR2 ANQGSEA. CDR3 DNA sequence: TGCAGCGTGGGGGCTGAAGCTTTCTTT. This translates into CSVGAEAFF.

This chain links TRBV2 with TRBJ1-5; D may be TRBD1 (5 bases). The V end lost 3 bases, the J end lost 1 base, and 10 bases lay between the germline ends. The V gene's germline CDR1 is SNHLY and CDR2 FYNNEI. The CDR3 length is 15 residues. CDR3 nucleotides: TGTGCCAGCAGTGAGATAGGGGACAGCAATCAGCCCCAGCATTTT. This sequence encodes CASSEIGDSNQPQHF.

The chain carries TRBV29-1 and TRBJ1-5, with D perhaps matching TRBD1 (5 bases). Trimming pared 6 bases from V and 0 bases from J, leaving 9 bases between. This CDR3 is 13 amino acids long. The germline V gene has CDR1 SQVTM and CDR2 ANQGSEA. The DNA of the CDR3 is TGCAGCGTGGCGGACAATAGCAATCAGCCCCAGCATTTT. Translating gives CSVADNSNQPQHF.

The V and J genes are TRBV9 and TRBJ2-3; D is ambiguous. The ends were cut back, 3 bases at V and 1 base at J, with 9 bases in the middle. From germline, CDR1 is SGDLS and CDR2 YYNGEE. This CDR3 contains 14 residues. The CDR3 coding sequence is TGTGCCAGCAGCGCCCTCTCTGGCACAGATACGCAGTATTTT. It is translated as CASSALSGTDTQYF.

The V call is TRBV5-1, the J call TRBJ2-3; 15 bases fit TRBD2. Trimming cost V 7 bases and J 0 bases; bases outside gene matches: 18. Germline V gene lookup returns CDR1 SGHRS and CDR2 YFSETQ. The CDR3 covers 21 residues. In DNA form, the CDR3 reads TGCGCCAGCGGTAAAAAAAGCGCGGGACTAGCGGGAGGAGCTAGCACAGATACGCAGTATTTT. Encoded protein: CASGKKSAGLAGGASTDTQYF.